The 21 T cell receptor beta chains below were found in one sample sequenced in a study of response to subunit inactivated influenza vaccine. Via MiXCR, TCRdb re-called the RT-PCR reads, giving one row per CDR3 protein. Of 600,000 to 850,000 distinct CDR3 sequences listed, less than 15% were seen once; the top ten hold 7.5% to 8%. The material was PBMCs from blood, obtained approximately 15 days before vaccination. The receptor source for this set is a man aged 45-65 years who received an inactivated influenza vaccine.

This clonotype was seen a few times. The J gene is TRBJ2-3, the V gene TRBV6-5; 9 bases align to TRBD2. Unmatched junction bases numbered 9, after V lost 0 bases and J lost 2 bases. This CDR3 spans 18 amino acids. Looked up from germline, CDR1 is MNHEY and CDR2 is SVGAGI. CDR3 nucleotide sequence: TGTGCCAGCAGTTACTCGTTAATAGCGGGGGCCCACACAGATACGCAGTATTTT. Translated, it gives CASSYSLIAGAHTDTQYF.

This chain uses TRBV10-3 with TRBJ1-4, with D uncertain. CDR1 and CDR2 (germline): ENHRY, SYGVKD. This CDR3 has 14 amino acids. The V and J ends lost 0 bases and 3 bases respectively, with 5 bases between them. The DNA of the CDR3 is TGTGCCATCAGTGAGTCTTACTCTAATGAAAAACTGTTTTTT. Its translation: CAISESYSNEKLFF.

This clonotype occurred a few times. The gene calls are TRBV24-1 and TRBJ2-1; perhaps TRBD1 as D (7 bases). The germline V gene encodes CDR1 KGHDR and CDR2 SFDVKD. This CDR3 has 16 amino acids. Trimming took 1 base from V and 7 from J, leaving 16 bases between them. The CDR3 sequence: CATSDFSQGGRNEQFF. The CDR3 region has the DNA TGTGCCACCAGTGATTTCTCCCAGGGGGGACGGAATGAGCAGTTCTTC.

This chain uses TRBV12-3 or TRBV12-4 with TRBJ1-6; a weak D match, TRBD1 (6 bases). The CDR3 runs to 17 residues. The V gene lost 6 bases and the J gene lost 0 bases, with 15 bases spanning the gap. This CDR3 is CASRETGRSSYNSPLHF. In DNA, the CDR3 is TGTGCCAGCAGGGAAACAGGGAGGAGCTCCTATAATTCACCCCTCCACTTT.

This clonotype has only a few counts. CDR3 DNA: TGTGCCATCAGTGATAAGGACAGGGGTCTCTACGAGCAGTACTTC. Its translation is CAISDKDRGLYEQYF. This chain joins TRBV10-3 and TRBJ2-7; the match to TRBD1 covers 9 bases. The germline V gene has CDR1 ENHRY and CDR2 SYGVKD. Trimming at V came to 3 bases and at J to 3 bases, leaving 6 bases not matched to a gene. The CDR3 consists of 15 residues.

The chain employs TRBV4-3 and TRBJ1-2; D uncertain. Germline CDR1 and CDR2: LGHNA and YSLEER. The CDR3 contains 14 residues. Trimming stripped 0 bases from V and 8 bases from J, with 13 bases between. The CDR3 bases are TGCGCCAGCAGCCAAGATACCGGAACTAGGGGCTACACCTTC. Protein product: CASSQDTGTRGYTF.

The chain couples TRBV20-1 to TRBJ2-3, with 7 bases that match TRBD2. Germline V gene sequence: CDR1 DFQATT, CDR2 SNEGSKA (reference sequence). The CDR3 is 14 residues long. J lost 2 bases, V lost 5 bases, and 7 bases had no gene match. CDR3: CSAAGAGTTDTQYF. CDR3 in DNA: TGCAGTGCTGCGGGAGCGGGGACCACAGATACGCAGTATTTT.

This rearrangement joins TRBV28 to TRBJ2-7; 9 nucleotides agree with TRBD1. Germline assignment: CDR1 MDHEN and CDR2 SYDVKM. The CDR3 spans 17 residues. After removal of 4 bases from V and 0 bases from J, the junction contained 10 bases not matched to a gene. The CDR3 here is CASSYPGQGSISYEQYF. CDR3 DNA: TGTGCCAGCAGTTACCCGGGACAGGGCTCCATCTCCTACGAGCAGTACTTC. The full variable domain, with the rest looked up from reference TRBV28 and TRBJ2-7, is DVKVTQSSRYLVKRTGEKVFLECVQDMDHENMFWYRQDPGLGLRLIYFSYDVKMKEKGDIPEGYSVSREKKERFSLILESASTNQTSMYLCASSYPGQGSISYEQYFGPGTRLTVT.

The sample holds a few counts of this clonotype. The chain uses TRBV10-3 and TRBJ2-7; D is unclear. Germline CDR1 reads ENHRY; CDR2 reads SYGVKD. Trimming pared 0 bases from V and 2 bases from J, leaving 14 bases between. CDR3 length: 16 residues. CDR3: CAISESMATATYEQYF. The CDR3 DNA follows: TGTGCCATCAGTGAGTCGATGGCTACCGCGACCTACGAGCAGTACTTC.

This clonotype occurred a few times. V is TRBV28 and J is TRBJ2-3, with D perhaps given as TRBD1 or TRBD2 (6 bases each). Germline CDR1 MDHEN, CDR2 SYDVKM. V was trimmed by 6 bases and J by 6 bases, leaving 16 bases between them. This CDR3 spans 14 amino acids. DNA for the CDR3: TGTGCCAGCAGCAAAAGGGGGGCTTCGGATACGCAGTATTTT. Protein: CASSKRGASDTQYF.

The chain is built from TRBV7-2 and TRBJ2-3; D gene uncertain. Germline V gene lookup returns CDR1 SGHTA and CDR2 FQGNSA. The CDR3 sequence is 14 residues long. V was cut by 6 bases and J by 2 bases, with 12 bases left in between. CDR3 in DNA: TGTGCCAGCAGATTACGGGTTTCCACAGATACGCAGTATTTT. Its translation: CASRLRVSTDTQYF.

This clonotype has more than one count but fewer than ten. The chain uses TRBV9 and TRBJ2-3; D is unresolved. The CDR3 length is 14 residues. V was shortened by 0 bases and J by 1 base, with 6 bases between the two germline ends. The germline gives CDR1 SGDLS, CDR2 YYNGEE. DNA for the CDR3: TGTGCCAGCAGCGTAGAGATGGGCACAGATACGCAGTATTTT. Translation: CASSVEMGTDTQYF.

The table lists this clonotype with a few counts. V usage is TRBV5-1 and J usage is TRBJ2-2, with 9 positions matching TRBD2. The CDR3 is made up of 15 amino acids. Germline CDR1 is SGHRS and CDR2 is YFSETQ. The ends lost 4 bases at V and 4 bases at J; junction bases unmatched: 5. CDR3: CASSPGLAATGELFF. The CDR3 DNA follows: TGCGCCAGCAGCCCGGGACTAGCAGCCACCGGGGAGCTGTTTTTT.

This clonotype was picked up many times. The chain combines TRBV5-6 with TRBJ2-1, with D uncertain. Germline V gene lookup returns CDR1 SGHDT and CDR2 YYEEEE. Between the trimmed V and J ends, which lost 2 bases and 5 bases, there was a span of 17 bases. The CDR3 is 16 amino acids. DNA for the CDR3: TGTGCCAGCAGCTTATTGGGTGTATCCGTCGACAATGAGCAGTTCTTC. This encodes CASSLLGVSVDNEQFF.

This clonotype turned up a few times. The genes are TRBV11-2 and TRBJ2-1; possible D gene TRBD2, 5 bases. Looked up from germline, CDR1 is SGHAT and CDR2 is FQNNGV. The CDR3 covers 15 residues. Trimming stripped 5 bases from V and 3 bases from J, with 14 bases between. In DNA, the CDR3 is TGTGCCAGCAGCCGCCTCAGCGGCCTCTACAATGAGCAGTTCTTC. Its protein product is CASSRLSGLYNEQFF.

This clonotype was observed a few times. The chain joins TRBV14 to TRBJ1-1; D is ambiguous. V dropped 3 bases and J dropped 6 bases, with 11 bases sitting between them. The V gene's germline CDR1 is SGHDN and CDR2 FVKESK. CDR3 length: 13 amino acids. CDR3 DNA: TGTGCCAGCAGCCATAGATCTGGCGCTGAAGCTTTCTTT. Translated: CASSHRSGAEAFF. The entire variable domain, with the rest obtained from reference TRBV14 and TRBJ1-1, is as follows: EAGVTQFPSHSVIEKGQTVTLRCDPISGHDNLYWYRRVMGKEIKFLLHFVKESKQDESGMPNNRFLAERTGGTYSTLKVQPAELEDSGVYFCASSHRSGAEAFFGQGTRLTVV.

The J gene is TRBJ2-7, the V gene TRBV3-1; D call uncertain. Between the trimmed V and J ends, which lost 8 bases and 7 bases, there was a span of 15 bases. CDR3 length: 12 amino acids. Germline V gene data show CDR1 as LGHDT and CDR2 as YNNKEL (reference sequence). Here the CDR3 reads CASQKNGWEQYF. The CDR3, as DNA: TGTGCCAGCCAGAAAAATGGTTGGGAGCAGTACTTC.

The V and J genes are TRBV15 and TRBJ2-7; TRBD1 aligns across 7 bases. This CDR3 is built from 14 residues. V trimming: 0 bases; J trimming: 3 bases; junction bases outside the gene matches: 2. Germline V gene sequence: CDR1 LNHNV, CDR2 YYDKDF (reference sequence). The CDR3 sequence: CATSRETGYYEQYF. CDR3 bases: TGTGCCACCAGCAGAGAGACAGGGTACTACGAGCAGTACTTC.

This clonotype was detected a few times. The chain couples TRBV12-3 or TRBV12-4 to TRBJ1-2; D is undetermined. This CDR3 has 13 residues. V dropped 6 bases and J dropped 0 bases, with 8 bases sitting between them. CDR3 sequence (DNA): TGTGCCAGCAGCCCCCTAGCTAACTATGGCTACACCTTC. Protein sequence: CASSPLANYGYTF.

A few counts support this clonotype. This chain links TRBV10-3 with TRBJ1-5; D gene ambiguous. V was clipped by 2 bases and J by 2 bases, with 7 bases between them. The V gene's germline CDR1 is ENHRY and CDR2 SYGVKD. This CDR3 is 14 amino acids long. This chain's CDR3 is CAISEGVGNQPQHF. In DNA form, the CDR3 reads TGTGCCATCAGTGAGGGGGTGGGCAATCAGCCCCAGCATTTT.

This clonotype has a single count. The chain couples TRBV11-2 to TRBJ2-6, with D possibly being TRBD1 (5 bases). Germline-derived CDR1 and CDR2 are SGHAT and FQNNGV. Between the trimmed V and J ends, which lost 6 bases and 4 bases, there was a span of 22 bases. The CDR3 loop spans 18 amino acids. For the CDR3, the DNA is TGTGCCAGCAGGATACCCGGGTATAGGGGCCCGGGGGCCAACGTCCTGACTTTC. It translates to CASRIPGYRGPGANVLTF.